This T cell receptor beta chain was recorded in a study of T-cell memory formation after mild COVID-19. TCRdb passed the 5' RACE reads through MiXCR, listing each CDR3 protein once. The profile shows a few hundred thousand distinct CDR3 sequences, approximately 15% of them singletons. Germline V CDR1 and CDR2: SGHTA, FQGNSA. Losses at the gene ends were 5 bases for V and 7 bases for J; bases not matched to a gene: 6. CDR3 size: 14 residues. The sequenced material came from PBMCs or a T cell subset sorted from them (not recorded which). V usage is TRBV7-2 and J usage is TRBJ2-7, with 12 bases identical to TRBD1. The sequence was collected from a man between 18 and 29 years old who had mild COVID-19 (a few samples of this study predate the infection). Cell type and time point are not known. The CDR3 region is CASSPGQGAWEQYF. The CDR3 nucleotides read TGTGCCAGCAGCCCGGGACAGGGGGCATGGGAGCAGTACTTC.